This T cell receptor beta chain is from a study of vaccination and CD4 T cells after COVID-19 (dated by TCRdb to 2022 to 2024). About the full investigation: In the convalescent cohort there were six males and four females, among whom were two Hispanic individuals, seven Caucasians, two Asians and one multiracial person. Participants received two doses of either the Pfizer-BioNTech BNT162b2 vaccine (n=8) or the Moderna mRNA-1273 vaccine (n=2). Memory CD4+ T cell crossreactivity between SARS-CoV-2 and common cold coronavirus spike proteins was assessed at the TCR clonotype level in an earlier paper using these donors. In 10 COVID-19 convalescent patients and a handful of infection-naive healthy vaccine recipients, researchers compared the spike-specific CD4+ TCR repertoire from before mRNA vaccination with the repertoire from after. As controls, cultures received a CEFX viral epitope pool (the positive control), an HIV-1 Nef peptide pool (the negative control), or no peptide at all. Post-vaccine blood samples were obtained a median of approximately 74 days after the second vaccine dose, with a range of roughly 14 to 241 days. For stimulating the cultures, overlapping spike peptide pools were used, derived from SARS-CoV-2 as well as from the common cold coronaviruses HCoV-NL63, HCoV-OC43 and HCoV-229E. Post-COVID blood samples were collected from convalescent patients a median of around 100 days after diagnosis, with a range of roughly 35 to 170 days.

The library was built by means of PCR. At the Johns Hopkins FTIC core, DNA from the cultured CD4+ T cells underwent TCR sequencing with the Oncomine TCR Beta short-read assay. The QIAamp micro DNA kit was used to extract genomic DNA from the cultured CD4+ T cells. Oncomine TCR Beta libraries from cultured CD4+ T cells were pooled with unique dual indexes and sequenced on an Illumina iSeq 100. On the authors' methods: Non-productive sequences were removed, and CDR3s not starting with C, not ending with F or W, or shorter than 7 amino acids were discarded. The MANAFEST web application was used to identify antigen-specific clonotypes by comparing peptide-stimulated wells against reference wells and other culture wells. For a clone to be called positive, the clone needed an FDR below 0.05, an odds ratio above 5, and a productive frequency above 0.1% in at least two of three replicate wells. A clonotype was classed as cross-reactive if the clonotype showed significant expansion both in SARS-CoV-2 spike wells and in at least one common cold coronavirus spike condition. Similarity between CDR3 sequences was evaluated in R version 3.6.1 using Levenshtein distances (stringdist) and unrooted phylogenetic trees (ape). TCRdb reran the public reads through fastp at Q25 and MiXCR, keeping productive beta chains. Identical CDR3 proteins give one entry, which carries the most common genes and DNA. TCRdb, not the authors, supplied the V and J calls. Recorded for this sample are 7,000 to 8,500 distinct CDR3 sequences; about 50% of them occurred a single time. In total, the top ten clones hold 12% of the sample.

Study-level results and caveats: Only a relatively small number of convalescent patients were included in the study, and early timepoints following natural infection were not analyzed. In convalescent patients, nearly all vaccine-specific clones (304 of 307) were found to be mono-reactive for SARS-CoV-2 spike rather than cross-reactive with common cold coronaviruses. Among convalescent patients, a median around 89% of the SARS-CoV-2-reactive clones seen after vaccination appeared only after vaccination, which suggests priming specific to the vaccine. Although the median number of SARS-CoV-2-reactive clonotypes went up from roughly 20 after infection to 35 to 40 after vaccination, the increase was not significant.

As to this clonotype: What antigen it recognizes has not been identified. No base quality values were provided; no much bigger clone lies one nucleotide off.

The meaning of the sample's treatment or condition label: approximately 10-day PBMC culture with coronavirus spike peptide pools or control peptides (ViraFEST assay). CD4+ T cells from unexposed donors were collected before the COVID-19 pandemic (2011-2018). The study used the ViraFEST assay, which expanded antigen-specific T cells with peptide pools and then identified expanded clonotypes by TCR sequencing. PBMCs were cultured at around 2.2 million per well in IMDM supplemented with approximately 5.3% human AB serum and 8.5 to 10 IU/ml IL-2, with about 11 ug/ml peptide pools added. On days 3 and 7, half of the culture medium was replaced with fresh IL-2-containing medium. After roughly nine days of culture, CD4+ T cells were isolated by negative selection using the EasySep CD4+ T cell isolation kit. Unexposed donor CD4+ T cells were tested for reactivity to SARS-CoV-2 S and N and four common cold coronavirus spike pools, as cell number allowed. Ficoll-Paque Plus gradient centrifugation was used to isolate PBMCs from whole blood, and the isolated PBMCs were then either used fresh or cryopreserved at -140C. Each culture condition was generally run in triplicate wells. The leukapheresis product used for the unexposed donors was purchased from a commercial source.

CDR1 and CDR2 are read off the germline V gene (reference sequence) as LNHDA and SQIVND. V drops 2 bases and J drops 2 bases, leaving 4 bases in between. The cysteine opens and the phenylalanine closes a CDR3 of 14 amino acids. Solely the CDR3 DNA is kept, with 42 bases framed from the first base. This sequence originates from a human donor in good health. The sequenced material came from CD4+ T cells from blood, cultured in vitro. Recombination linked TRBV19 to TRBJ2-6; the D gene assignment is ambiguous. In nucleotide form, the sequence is TGTGCCAGTAGTATACAGCCTGGGGCCAACGTCCTGACTTTC. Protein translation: CASSIQPGANVLTF.